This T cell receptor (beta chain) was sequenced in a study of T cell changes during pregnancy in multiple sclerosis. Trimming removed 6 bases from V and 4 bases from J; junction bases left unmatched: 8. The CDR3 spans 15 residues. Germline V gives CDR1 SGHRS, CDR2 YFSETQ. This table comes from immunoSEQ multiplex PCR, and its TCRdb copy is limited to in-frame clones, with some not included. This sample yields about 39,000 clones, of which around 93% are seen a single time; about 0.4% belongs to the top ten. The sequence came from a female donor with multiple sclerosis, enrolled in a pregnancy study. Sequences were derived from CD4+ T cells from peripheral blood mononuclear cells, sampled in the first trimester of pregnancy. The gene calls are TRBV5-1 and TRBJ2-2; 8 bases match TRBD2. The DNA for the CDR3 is TGCGCCAGCACCCCCATTAGCGGGACCACCGGGGAGCTGTTTTTT. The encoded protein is CASTPISGTTGELFF.